Listed below are T cell receptor beta chains from one sample, sequenced in a study of Ad26.COV2.S vaccination and SARS-CoV-2 variants. Libraries were prepared by immunoSEQ multiplex PCR; TCRdb keeps only in-frame clonotypes and omits some of them. The sample consists of about 400,000 clones, roughly 90% of them appearing once. The sample here was peripheral blood, taken in a trial of Ad26.COV2.S vaccine versus placebo. All receptors derive from a person between 18 and 60 years old who received the Ad26.COV2.S COVID-19 vaccine or a placebo. CDR3s include the opening cysteine and the closing phenylalanine or tryptophan. The order of the fields is J gene, D gene, clone size, V gene, CDR3 DNA, CDR3 protein. A D gene is named only where the DNA matches it firmly. Only part of the rows carry a size: once, few, many, or a class if the clone is expanded.

TRBJ2-5	TRBD2	NA	TRBV9	TGTGCCAGCAGCCACACCCCGGGAGCGGGGGGGAGGGAGACCCAGTACTTC	CASSHTPGAGGRETQYF
TRBJ1-2	NA	NA	TRBV5-4	TGTGCCAGCAGCTTTCCCCCTTTGACAGCTAACTATGGCTACACCTTC	CASSFPPLTANYGYTF
TRBJ1-1	NA	NA	TRBV21-1	TGTGCCAGCAGTCAACAGGGAGTCACTGAAGCTTTCTTT	CASSQQGVTEAFF
TRBJ1-2	NA	NA	TRBV10-1	TGCGCCAGCAGTGAGTCAGGGGTCAACTATGGCTACACCTTC	CASSESGVNYGYTF
TRBJ2-3	TRBD2	NA	TRBV11-1	TGTGCCAGCAGCTCAAGGACTAGCGGGAGCACAGATACGCAGTATTTT	CASSSRTSGSTDTQYF
TRBJ1-3	NA	NA	TRBV4-2	TGTGCCAGCAGCCAAGGACCTCTTAGGGACACCATATATTTT	CASSQGPLRDTIYF
TRBJ2-2	TRBD2	NA	TRBV19	TGTGCCAGTAGTATCCGACTAGCGGGGGGTCACACCGGGGAGCTGTTTTTT	CASSIRLAGGHTGELFF
TRBJ2-2	TRBD1	NA	TRBV12-5	TGTGCTAGTGGGAGGGACAGCGACACCGGGGAGCTGTTTTTT	CASGRDSDTGELFF
TRBJ2-5	TRBD1	once	TRBV4-1	TGCGCCAGCAGCCAAGTGGGACAGGGGAGTCGGGAGACCCAGTACTTC	CASSQVGQGSRETQYF
TRBJ2-5	NA	NA	TRBV5-1	TGCGCCAGCAGCTTAGGTATCCAAGAGACCCAGTACTTC	CASSLGIQETQYF
TRBJ2-2	NA	NA	TRBV2	TGTGCCAGCACCCGGGGGCTGGCCTTGGCCGGGGAGCTGTTTTTT	CASTRGLALAGELFF
TRBJ2-2	TRBD2	many	TRBV4-3	TGCGCCAGCAGCCAAGGACTAGCGGGAGTGAACACCGGGGAGCTGTTTTTT	CASSQGLAGVNTGELFF
TRBJ2-7	NA	NA	TRBV13	TGTGCCAGCAGCTCCACAGCGACATCCACCTACGAGCAGTACTTC	CASSSTATSTYEQYF
TRBJ2-2	NA	NA	TRBV30	TGTGCCTGGGCGTCACAGGGTGTCGGGGAGCTGTTTTTT	CAWASQGVGELFF
TRBJ2-1	NA	NA	TRBV27	TGTGCCAGCAGATCCACCGCGGCAGGGGACAATGAGCAGTTCTTC	CASRSTAAGDNEQFF
TRBJ1-2	TRBD1	few	TRBV6-1	TGTGCCAGCAGTGAAGCGACAGGGAACTATGGCTACACCTTC	CASSEATGNYGYTF
TRBJ2-2	TRBD2	NA	TRBV30	TGTGCCTGGAACTTGGGACTAGCGGGGCCGAACACCGGGGAGCTGTTTTTT	CAWNLGLAGPNTGELFF
TRBJ2-1	TRBD1	NA	TRBV27	TGTGCCAGCAGTTTCCCCCTCCCCCCGTCGGGACAGAGGAGCAATGAGCAGTTCTTC	CASSFPLPPSGQRSNEQFF
TRBJ2-6	NA	NA	TRBV19	TGTGCCAGTAGCATTTATACCCAGGGTGGGGCCAACGTCCTGACTTTC	CASSIYTQGGANVLTF
TRBJ1-1	TRBD1	NA	TRBV5-1	TGCGCCAGCAGCTTGGATCGTGGGACAGGGACTAAGGGGGCTTTCTTT	CASSLDRGTGTKGAFF
TRBJ1-3	NA	NA	TRBV5-4	TGTGCCAGCAGCTTGATGGGGGACTCTGGAAACACCATATATTTT	CASSLMGDSGNTIYF
TRBJ2-1	NA	NA	TRBV9	TGTGCCAGCGGGGGGGGCCCCGACAATGAGCAGTTCTTC	CASGGGPDNEQFF
TRBJ2-5	TRBD2	NA	TRBV24-1	TGTGCCACCAGTGATTTGCAAGTAGCGGGGGGGCTGGAGACCCAGTACTTC	CATSDLQVAGGLETQYF
TRBJ2-2	TRBD2	NA	TRBV7-2	TGTGCCAGCAGCTTAGTTCATGGCGGGGGGAACGGGGAGCTGTTTTTT	CASSLVHGGGNGELFF
TRBJ2-7	NA	NA	TRBV27	TGTGCCAGCAGTTTATTGGGGGGCTACGAGCAGTACTTC	CASSLLGGYEQYF
TRBJ1-6	NA	NA	TRBV6-5	TGTGCCAGCAACCGGGACTCTGTATCGAATTCACCCCTCCACTTT	CASNRDSVSNSPLHF
TRBJ2-7	NA	NA	TRBV29-1	TGCAGCGTTAAGAGTTACAGGGGGGGGTTCTACGAGCAGTACTTC	CSVKSYRGGFYEQYF
TRBJ2-3	NA	NA	TRBV21-1	TGTGCCAGCAGCAGACGCGTCCGGGACAGCTTT	CASSRRVRDSF
TRBJ2-3	NA	NA	TRBV5-4	TGTGCCAGCAGCTTAAGAGGGGGCACAGATACGCAGTATTTT	CASSLRGGTDTQYF
TRBJ1-6	NA	NA	TRBV12-5	TGTGCTAGTGGTTTACTACCAGGGACCCACCGTTTGAGCCAAGGGTCTTATAATTCACCCCTCCACTTT	CASGLLPGTHRLSQGSYNSPLHF
TRBJ2-3	TRBD2	few	TRBV29-1	TGCAGCGTTGAAGGAGGACTAGCGGGGGGCCTCGATACGCAGTATTTT	CSVEGGLAGGLDTQYF
TRBJ1-4	TRBD1	NA	TRBV2	TGTGCCAGCAGTGGGGACAGGGATGAAAAACTGTTTTTT	CASSGDRDEKLFF
TRBJ2-1	NA	NA	TRBV30	TGTGCCTGGAGTGCACAGCGCACCTACAATGAGCAGTTCTTC	CAWSAQRTYNEQFF
TRBJ2-1	NA	NA	TRBV27	TGTGCCAGCAGTGTGCGGGGAGATAACAATGAGCAGTTCTTC	CASSVRGDNNEQFF
TRBJ1-2	TRBD1	NA	TRBV6-2/TRBV6-3	TGTGCCAGCGGCCGTGGGACAGACACCCCCACCTACACCTTC	CASGRGTDTPTYTF
TRBJ2-2	NA	NA	TRBV30	TGTGCCTGGAGTGTAAACTCCCCAGAGCTGTTTTTT	CAWSVNSPELFF
TRBJ1-5	NA	NA	TRBV30	TGTGCCTGGAGTCCCCCGATCGGGGGGGCCCAGCCCCAGCATTTT	CAWSPPIGGAQPQHF
TRBJ1-1	NA	NA	TRBV6-5	TGTGCCAGCCCACAGGGCCTGATGAACACTGAAGCTTTCTTT	CASPQGLMNTEAFF
TRBJ2-5	NA	NA	TRBV18	TGTGCCAGCTCACCGAACAGACAAGAGACCCAGTACTTC	CASSPNRQETQYF
TRBJ2-3	NA	once	TRBV7-7	TGTGCTAGCAGCTTAGTCCTAGGCGGCACAGATACGCAGTATTTT	CASSLVLGGTDTQYF